This TCR beta chain was retrieved from a study of T cell changes during pregnancy in multiple sclerosis. The germline V gene has CDR1 MNHNS and CDR2 SASEGT. V was pared by 4 bases and J by 2 bases, with 9 bases of the junction left unmatched. The CDR3 contains 18 residues. Here immunoSEQ multiplex PCR was the method, and the copy in TCRdb shows in-frame clones only, minus some. The sample lists around 110,000 clones, 85% to 95% occurring once. The chain carries TRBV6-1 and TRBJ1-5, with 12 bases aligning to TRBD1. Here the sequenced sample was peripheral blood, taken after pregnancy. The sequence was obtained from a female donor with multiple sclerosis, enrolled in a pregnancy study. CDR3 in amino acids: CASSALGQGAPGNQPQHF. The CDR3 DNA sequence: TGTGCCAGCAGTGCGTTGGGACAGGGGGCGCCGGGCAATCAGCCCCAGCATTTT.